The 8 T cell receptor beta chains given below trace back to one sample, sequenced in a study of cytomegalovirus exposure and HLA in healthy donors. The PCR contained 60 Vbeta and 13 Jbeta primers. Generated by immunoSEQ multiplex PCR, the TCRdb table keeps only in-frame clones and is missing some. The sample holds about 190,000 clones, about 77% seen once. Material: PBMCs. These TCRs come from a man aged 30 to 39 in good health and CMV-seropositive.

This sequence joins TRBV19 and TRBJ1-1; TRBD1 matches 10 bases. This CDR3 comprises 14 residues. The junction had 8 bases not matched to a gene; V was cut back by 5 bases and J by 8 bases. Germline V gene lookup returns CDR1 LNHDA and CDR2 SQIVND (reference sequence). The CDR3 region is CASSFTGTGAEAFF. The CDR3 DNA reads TGTGCCAGTAGTTTCACCGGGACAGGGGCCGAAGCTTTCTTT.

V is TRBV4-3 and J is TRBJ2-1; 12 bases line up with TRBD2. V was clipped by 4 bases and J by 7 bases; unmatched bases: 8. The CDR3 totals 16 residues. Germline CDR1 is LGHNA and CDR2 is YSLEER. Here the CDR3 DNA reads TGCGCCAGCAGCCGCAAGACTAGCGGGAGTGGAAATGAGCAGTTCTTC. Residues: CASSRKTSGSGNEQFF.

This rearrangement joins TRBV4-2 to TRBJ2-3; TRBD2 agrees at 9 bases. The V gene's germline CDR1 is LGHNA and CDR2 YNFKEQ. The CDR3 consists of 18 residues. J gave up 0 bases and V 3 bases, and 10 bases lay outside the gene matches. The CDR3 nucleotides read TGTGCCAGCAGCCACGGGGGGGGTAGCGGGGGTAGCACAGATACGCAGTATTTT. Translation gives CASSHGGGSGGSTDTQYF.

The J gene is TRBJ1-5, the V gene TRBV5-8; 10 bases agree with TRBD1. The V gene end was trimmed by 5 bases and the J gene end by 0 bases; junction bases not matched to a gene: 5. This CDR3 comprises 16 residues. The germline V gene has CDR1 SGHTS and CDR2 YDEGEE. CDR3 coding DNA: TGTGCCAGCAGAGTCCGGGACAGGGGTAGCAATCAGCCCCAGCATTTT. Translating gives CASRVRDRGSNQPQHF.

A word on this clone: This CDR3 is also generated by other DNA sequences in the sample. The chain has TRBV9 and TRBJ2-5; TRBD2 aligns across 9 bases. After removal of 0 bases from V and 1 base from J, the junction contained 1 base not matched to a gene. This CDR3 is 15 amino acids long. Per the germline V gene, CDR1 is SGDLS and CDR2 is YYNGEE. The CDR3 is CASSVAAGGQETQYF. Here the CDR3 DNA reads TGTGCCAGCAGCGTAGCAGCGGGGGGCCAAGAGACCCAGTACTTC. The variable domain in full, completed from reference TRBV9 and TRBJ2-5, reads DSGVTQTPKHLITATGQRVTLRCSPRSGDLSVYWYQQSLDQGLQFLIQYYNGEERAKGNILERFSAQQFPDLHSELNLSSLELGDSALYFCASSVAAGGQETQYFGPGTRLLVL.

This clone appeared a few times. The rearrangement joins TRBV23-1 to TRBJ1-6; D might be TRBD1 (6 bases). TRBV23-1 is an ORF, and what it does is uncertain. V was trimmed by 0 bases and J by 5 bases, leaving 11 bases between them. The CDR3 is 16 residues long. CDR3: CASSQSPGQNNSPLHF. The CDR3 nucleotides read TGCGCCAGCAGTCAATCGCCGGGACAAAATAATTCACCCCTCCACTTT.

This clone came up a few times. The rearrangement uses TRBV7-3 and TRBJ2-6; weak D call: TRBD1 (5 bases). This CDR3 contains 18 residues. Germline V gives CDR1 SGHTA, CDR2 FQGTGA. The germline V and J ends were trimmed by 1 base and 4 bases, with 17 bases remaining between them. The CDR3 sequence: CASSLNTPRGSGANVLTF. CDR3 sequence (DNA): TGTGCCAGCAGCTTAAATACCCCAAGGGGATCCGGGGCCAACGTCCTGACTTTC.

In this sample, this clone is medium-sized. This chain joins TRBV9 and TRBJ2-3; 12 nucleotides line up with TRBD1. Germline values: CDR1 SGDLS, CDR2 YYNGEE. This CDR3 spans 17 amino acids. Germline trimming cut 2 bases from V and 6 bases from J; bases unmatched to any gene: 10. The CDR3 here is CASSVGRGGQGADTQYF. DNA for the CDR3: TGTGCCAGCAGCGTGGGCCGGGGGGGACAGGGGGCGGATACGCAGTATTTT.